The entry below describes one TCR beta chain. What it recognizes is unknown. With the 5' RACE reads reprocessed, TCRdb shows one record per CDR3 protein and no DNA. This sample contains about 540,000 distinct CDR3 sequences. The record originates from a study of T cells expressing NK-cell markers. Whole-study results and caveats: Researchers report these clonotypes also headed the CD3+CD56-NKG2C+ fraction in a handful of donors.

Germline loops: CDR1 MNHEY, CDR2 SMNVEV (reference sequence). The CDR3 totals 14 residues. This rearrangement joins TRBV27 to TRBJ2-3; TCRdb calls TRBD2, which cannot be checked without DNA. The source material was blood T cells: a sorted CD56 or NKG2C T cell subset, CD4+ or CD8+ T cells, or bulk PBMC T cells (not recorded which). The sequence came from a man aged 18-30 years in good health. The CDR3 sequence: CASSSLPSTDTQYF.